This record covers a single T cell receptor (beta chain). The germline V gene has CDR1 SQVTM and CDR2 ANQGSEA. The CDR3 totals 14 residues. The V and J ends lost 6 bases and 7 bases respectively, with 19 bases between them. The data were obtained in a study of T cell responses to AZD1222 COVID-19 vaccine. Measured with immunoSEQ multiplex PCR; TCRdb has only the in-frame clones, and not every one. Seen here are about 110,000 clones, around 93% observed once, and the top ten hold 6.5% to 9.5%. Source: peripheral blood, taken on day 0 of AZD1222 vaccination. The TCR sequence derives from an adult in good health. The rearrangement joins TRBV29-1 to TRBJ1-5; D possibly corresponds to TRBD1 (5 bases). The CDR3, as DNA: TGCAGCGTCGCGGAGGGAGGCCCAGGGCAGCCCCAGCATTTT. It translates to CSVAEGGPGQPQHF.